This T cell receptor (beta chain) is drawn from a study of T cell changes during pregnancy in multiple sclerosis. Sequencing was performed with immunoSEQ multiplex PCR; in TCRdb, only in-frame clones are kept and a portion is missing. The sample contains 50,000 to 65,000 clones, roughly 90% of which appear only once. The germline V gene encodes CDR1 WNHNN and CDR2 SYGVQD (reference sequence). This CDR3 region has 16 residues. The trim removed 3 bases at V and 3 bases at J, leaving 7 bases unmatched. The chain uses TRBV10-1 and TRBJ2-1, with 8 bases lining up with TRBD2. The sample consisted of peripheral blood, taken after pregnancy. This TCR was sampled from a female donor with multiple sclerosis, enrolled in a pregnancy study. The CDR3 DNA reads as TGCGCCAGCAGTGACGTAGCGGGGTCCTACTACAATGAGCAGTTCTTC. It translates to CASSDVAGSYYNEQFF.